The entry that follows covers one TCR beta chain sequence. The antigen is undetermined. The CDR3 runs 16 residues. Per germline, CDR1 MNHEY and CDR2 SVGEGT. J gave up 2 bases and V 7 bases, and 13 bases lay outside the gene matches. TCRdb used MiXCR to reprocess the 5' RACE reads, holding one entry per CDR3 protein. The sample holds 200,000 to 250,000 distinct CDR3 sequences, roughly 14% seen once. These data originate in a study of T-cell memory formation after mild COVID-19. Study overall: TCR clusters were largely donor specific. Study findings and constraints: CD4+ contracting clones were found mainly in CM and EM, and CD8+ ones in EMRA. Cross-reactive memory apparently joined, as some responding clones appeared in pre-infection memory.

V and J are TRBV6-2 or TRBV6-3 and TRBJ2-5; 7 nucleotides match TRBD2. Sequenced sample: PBMCs or a T cell subset sorted from them (not recorded which). The TCR originated in an adult woman who had mild COVID-19 (a few samples of this study predate the infection). Cell type and time point are not known. Here the CDR3 reads CASMRIRLADQETQYF. Here the CDR3 DNA reads TGTGCCAGCATGAGGATCCGGCTAGCGGATCAAGAGACCCAGTACTTC.